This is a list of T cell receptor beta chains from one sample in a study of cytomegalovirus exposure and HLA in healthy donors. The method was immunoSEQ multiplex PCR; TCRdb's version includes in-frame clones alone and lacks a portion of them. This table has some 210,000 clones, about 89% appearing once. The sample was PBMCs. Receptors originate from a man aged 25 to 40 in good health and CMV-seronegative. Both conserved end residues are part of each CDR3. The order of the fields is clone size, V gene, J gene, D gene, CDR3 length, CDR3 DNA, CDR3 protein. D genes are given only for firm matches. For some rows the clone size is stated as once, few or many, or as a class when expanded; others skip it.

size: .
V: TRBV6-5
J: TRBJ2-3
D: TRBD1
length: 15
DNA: TGTGCCAGCAGTTACTTAGGGACAGGGACAGATACGCAGTATTTT
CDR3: CASSYLGTGTDTQYF

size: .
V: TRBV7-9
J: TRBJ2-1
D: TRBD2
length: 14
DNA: TGTGCCAGCAGCCCGGGACTAGCGGGGGATGAGCAGTTCTTC
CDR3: CASSPGLAGDEQFF

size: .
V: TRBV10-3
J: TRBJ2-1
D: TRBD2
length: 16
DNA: TGTGCCATCAGTGACCGACGGGAGGGCTCCTACAATGGGCAGTTCTTC
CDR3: CAISDRREGSYNGQFF

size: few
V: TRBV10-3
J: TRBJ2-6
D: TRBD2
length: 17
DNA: TGTGCCATCAGGAGAGCGGGGGTGATCTCTGGGGCCAACGGCCTGACTTTC
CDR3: CAIRRAGVISGANGLTF

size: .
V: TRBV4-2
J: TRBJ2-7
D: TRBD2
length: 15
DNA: TGTGCCAGCAGCCAAGATGCTAGCGGGTCCTACGAGCAGTACTTC
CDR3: CASSQDASGSYEQYF

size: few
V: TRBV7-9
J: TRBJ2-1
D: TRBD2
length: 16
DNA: TGTGCCAGCAGCCCCACGGCGGGGGGGGTCTACAATGAGCAGTTCTTC
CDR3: CASSPTAGGVYNEQFF

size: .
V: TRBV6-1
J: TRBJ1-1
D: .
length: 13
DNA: TGTGCCAGCAGCCGCCTGGCGGACACTGAAGCTTTCTTT
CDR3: CASSRLADTEAFF

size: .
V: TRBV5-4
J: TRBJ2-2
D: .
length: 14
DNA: TGTGCCAGCAAGCGGAGTTCGAACACCGGGGAGCTGTTTTTT
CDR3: CASKRSSNTGELFF

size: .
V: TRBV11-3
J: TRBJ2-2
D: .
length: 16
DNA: TGTGCCAGCAGCTTAGGTGCAGGGGCTAACACCGGGGAGCTGTTTTTT
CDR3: CASSLGAGANTGELFF

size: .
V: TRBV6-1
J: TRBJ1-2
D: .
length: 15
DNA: TGTGCCAGCAGTGAAGGGATAGGGGCAGACTATGGCTACACCTTC
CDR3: CASSEGIGADYGYTF

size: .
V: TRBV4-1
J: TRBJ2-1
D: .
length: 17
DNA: TGCGCCAGCAGCCAAGTAGGTCTGAGACTCTCCTACAATGAGCAGTTCTTC
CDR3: CASSQVGLRLSYNEQFF

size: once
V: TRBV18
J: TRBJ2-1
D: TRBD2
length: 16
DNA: TGTGCCAGCTCACAGGGACTAGCGGGAGTCTCAAATGAGCAGTTCTTC
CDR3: CASSQGLAGVSNEQFF

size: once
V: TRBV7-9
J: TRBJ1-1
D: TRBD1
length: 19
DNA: TGTGCCAGCAGCTTAATACGGGGGACAGCCCGGGTTATGGACACTGAAGCTTTCTTT
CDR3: CASSLIRGTARVMDTEAFF

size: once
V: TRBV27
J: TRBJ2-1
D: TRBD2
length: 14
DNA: TGTGCCAGCAGTCCCTCGGGGGGCTACAATGAGCAGTTCTTC
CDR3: CASSPSGGYNEQFF

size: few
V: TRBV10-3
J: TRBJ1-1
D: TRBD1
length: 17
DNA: TGTGCCATCAGTGAGTCAAGGGCAGGGGGCATGAACACTGAAGCTTTCTTT
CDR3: CAISESRAGGMNTEAFF

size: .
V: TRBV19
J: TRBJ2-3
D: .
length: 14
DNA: TGTGCCAGTAGCGGAGGGTTGGGCACAGATACGCAGTATTTT
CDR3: CASSGGLGTDTQYF

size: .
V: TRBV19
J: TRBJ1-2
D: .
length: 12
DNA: TGTGCCAGTAGATCAGGGAATTATGGCTACACCTTC
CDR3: CASRSGNYGYTF

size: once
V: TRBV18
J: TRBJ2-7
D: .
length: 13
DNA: TGTGCCAGCTCATTTGGGACTCCCTACGAGCAGTACTTC
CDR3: CASSFGTPYEQYF

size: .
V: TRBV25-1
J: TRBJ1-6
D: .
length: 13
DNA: TGTGCCAGCCAGATCCGGGGTGAATCACCCCTCCACTTT
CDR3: CASQIRGESPLHF

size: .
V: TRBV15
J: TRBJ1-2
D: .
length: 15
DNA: TGTGCCACCAGTCCCCGGCAGGGTAGGTTGTATGGCTACACCTTC
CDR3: CATSPRQGRLYGYTF

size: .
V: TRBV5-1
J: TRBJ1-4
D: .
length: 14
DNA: TGCGCCAGCAGCTTGGACCAGGGGTCGCAAAAACTGTTTTTT
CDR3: CASSLDQGSQKLFF

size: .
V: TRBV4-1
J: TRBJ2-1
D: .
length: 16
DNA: TGCGCCAGCAGCCAAGAGACAGCCGCGCGATACAATGAGCAGTTCTTC
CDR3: CASSQETAARYNEQFF

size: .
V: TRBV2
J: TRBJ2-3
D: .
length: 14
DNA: TGTGCCAGCCTCGAAGAGGAGACCACAGATACGCAGTATTTT
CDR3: CASLEEETTDTQYF

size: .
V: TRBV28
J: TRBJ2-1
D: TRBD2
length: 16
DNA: TGTGCCAGCAGTTCCCCGACTAGCGGGGGGGCCTATGAGCAGTTCTTC
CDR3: CASSSPTSGGAYEQFF

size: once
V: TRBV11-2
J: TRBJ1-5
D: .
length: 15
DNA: TGTGCCAGCAGCTTAGATTATTTTAGCAATCAGCCCCAGCATTTT
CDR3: CASSLDYFSNQPQHF

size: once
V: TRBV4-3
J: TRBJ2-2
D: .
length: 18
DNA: TGCGCCAGCAGCCAAGATCTAACGGAGACACTTAGGACCGGGGGGCTGTTTTTT
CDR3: CASSQDLTETLRTGGLFF

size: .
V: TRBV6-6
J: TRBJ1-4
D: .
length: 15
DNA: TGTGCCACCCTACGGGAAGGGTCCCGTAATGAAAAACTGTTTTTT
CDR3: CATLREGSRNEKLFF

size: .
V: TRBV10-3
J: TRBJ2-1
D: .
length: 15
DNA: TGTGCCATCAGTGAGTCGGGGGGGCCTATGTATGAGCAGTTCTTC
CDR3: CAISESGGPMYEQFF

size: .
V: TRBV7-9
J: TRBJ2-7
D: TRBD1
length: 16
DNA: TGTGCCAGCAGCTCCGTAGACAGGGGGCACTCCTACGAGCAGTACTTC
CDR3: CASSSVDRGHSYEQYF

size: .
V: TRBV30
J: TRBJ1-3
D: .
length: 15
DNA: TGTGCCTGGAGGAACCGACAGAACTCTGGAAACACCATATATTTT
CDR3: CAWRNRQNSGNTIYF

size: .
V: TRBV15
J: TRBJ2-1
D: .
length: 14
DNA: TGTGCCACCAGCAGAGACCCCCCCCCGAATGAGCAGTTCTTC
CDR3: CATSRDPPPNEQFF

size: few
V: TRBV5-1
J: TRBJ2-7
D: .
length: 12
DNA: TGCGCCAGCAGCAGAACCGGGGGCGAGCAGTACTTC
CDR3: CASSRTGGEQYF

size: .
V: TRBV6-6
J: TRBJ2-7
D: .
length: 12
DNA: TGTGCCAGCAGCCGTCCTCCCTACGAGCAGTACTTC
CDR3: CASSRPPYEQYF

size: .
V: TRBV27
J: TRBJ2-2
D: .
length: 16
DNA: TGTGCCAGCAGCCGGCCCGGGTCCCCCCTAACCAGGGAGCTGTTTTTT
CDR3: CASSRPGSPLTRELFF

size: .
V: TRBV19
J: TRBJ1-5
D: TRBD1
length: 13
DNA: TGTGCCAGTAGCGACAGGGGACATCAGCCCCAGCATTTT
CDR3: CASSDRGHQPQHF

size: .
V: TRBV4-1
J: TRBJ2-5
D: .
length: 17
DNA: TGCGCCAGCAGCCAAGAAAGGTGGGCGCCCTCCCAAGAGACCCAGTACTTC
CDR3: CASSQERWAPSQETQYF